The rows below give T cell receptor beta chains drawn from one sample of a study of OX40 agonist ivuxolimab in advanced cancers. Using immunoSEQ multiplex PCR, the repertoire was profiled, and TCRdb retains in-frame clones only, with some absent. The sample consists of 50,000 to 65,000 clones, roughly 90% of them appearing once. Material: CD4+ or CD8+ T cells sorted from blood, obtained in a trial of the OX40 agonist ivuxolimab. The receptor set was obtained from an adult with an advanced solid tumor such as melanoma, head and neck, liver or kidney cancer. The CDR3 runs from the conserved cysteine through the conserved F or W. Each record gives: J gene, V gene, clone size, D gene, CDR3 protein, CDR3 DNA. The D gene is left open where the match is weak. Size values are once, few and many counts, or a class for expanded clones, and some rows have none.

TRBJ1-1 TRBV18 . TRBD1 CASSRATVDRANTEAFF TGTGCCAGCTCACGCGCAACCGTCGACAGGGCGAACACTGAAGCTTTCTTT
TRBJ1-2 TRBV30 . . CAWSFGGARYGYTF TGTGCCTGGAGTTTCGGGGGGGCGCGCTATGGCTACACCTTC
TRBJ1-2 TRBV5-6 . TRBD1 CASSLVGWGQYRSEDGYTF TGTGCCAGCAGCTTGGTGGGTTGGGGACAGTATCGATCGGAGGATGGCTACACCTTC
TRBJ2-7 TRBV19 once TRBD1 CASSTRDRGNSHEQYF TGTGCCAGTAGTACCCGCGACAGGGGCAATTCCCACGAGCAGTACTTC
TRBJ1-2 TRBV21-1 . . CASSLGTNGYTF TGTGCCAGCAGCCTAGGGACTAATGGCTACACCTTC
TRBJ1-5 TRBV18 . . CASSLSGVSNQPQHF TGTGCCAGCTCACTCAGTGGGGTTAGCAATCAGCCCCAGCATTTT
TRBJ1-2 TRBV5-1 few TRBD1 CASSQGTGHYGYTF TGCGCCAGCAGCCAGGGGACAGGGCACTATGGCTACACCTTC
TRBJ2-7 TRBV6-6 . . CASSSPQGNSYEQYF TGTGCCAGCAGTTCGCCCCAGGGTAACTCCTACGAGCAGTACTTC
TRBJ2-7 TRBV14 . . CASSLPGSGVYEQYF TGTGCCAGCAGCTTACCCGGGTCCGGAGTCTACGAGCAGTACTTC
TRBJ2-3 TRBV18 . TRBD2 CASSPRRLAGSTDTQYF TGTGCCAGCTCACCAAGAAGACTAGCGGGAAGCACAGATACGCAGTATTTT
TRBJ2-3 TRBV2 . . CASKYRVTDTQYF TGTGCCAGCAAGTACAGGGTCACAGATACGCAGTATTTT
TRBJ1-4 TRBV28 . TRBD1 CASSLGQGPRKMFF TGTGCCAGCAGCCTGGGACAGGGACCCCGAAAAATGTTTTTT
TRBJ1-2 TRBV2 . TRBD1 CASSLGQIYGYTF TGTGCCAGCAGTCTGGGACAGATCTATGGCTACACCTTC
TRBJ1-1 TRBV6-6 . TRBD1 CASMLRDRNTEAFF TGTGCCAGCATGTTAAGGGACAGGAACACTGAAGCTTTCTTT
TRBJ2-1 TRBV7-9 once TRBD2 CASSLDRRLASDEQFF TGTGCCAGCAGCCTTGATCGTAGACTAGCCAGCGATGAGCAGTTCTTC
TRBJ2-2 TRBV27 . TRBD2 CASSPGRVGTGELFF TGTGCCAGCAGCCCTGGGAGGGTAGGGACCGGGGAGCTGTTTTTT
TRBJ2-7 TRBV6-1 . TRBD2 CASRGLAPDYEQYF TGTGCCAGCAGAGGACTAGCGCCAGACTACGAGCAGTACTTC
TRBJ1-1 TRBV7-3 . . CASSLFMNTEAFF TGTGCCAGCAGCTTATTCATGAACACTGAAGCTTTCTTT
TRBJ2-4 TRBV19 . . CASSIGGLAKNIQYF TGTGCCAGTAGTATAGGGGGACTAGCCAAAAACATTCAGTACTTC
TRBJ2-1 TRBV5-1 . TRBD2 CASSSTGTNNEQFF TGCGCCAGCAGCTCTACCGGGACTAACAATGAGCAGTTCTTC
TRBJ1-5 TRBV9 . . CASSPSAFQPQHF TGTGCCAGCAGCCCGTCCGCATTTCAGCCCCAGCATTTT
TRBJ1-5 TRBV2 . . CASSELRGAQPQHF TGTGCCAGCAGTGAACTTAGAGGGGCCCAGCCCCAGCATTTT
TRBJ1-1 TRBV30 . . CAWSLGGPRGAFF TGTGCCTGGAGCCTCGGTGGCCCGCGGGGAGCTTTCTTT
TRBJ2-3 TRBV7-9 . TRBD1 CASSFVGTGEDTQYF TGTGCCAGCAGCTTCGTGGGGACAGGGGAAGATACGCAGTATTTT
TRBJ2-3 TRBV5-6 . . CASSIGTYASTDTQYF TGTGCCAGCAGCATCGGGACGTACGCTAGCACAGATACGCAGTATTTT
TRBJ2-1 TRBV5-1 . . CASSAGQRDNEQFF TGCGCCAGCAGCGCCGGCCAGCGGGACAATGAGCAGTTCTTC
TRBJ1-1 TRBV30 . TRBD1 CATGQMNTEAFF TGTGCCACGGGACAGATGAACACTGAAGCTTTCTTT
TRBJ2-7 TRBV7-7 few TRBD1 CASSRGTGGTYEQYF TGTGCTAGCAGCCGGGGGACAGGGGGGACCTACGAGCAGTACTTC
TRBJ1-4 TRBV5-4 . . CASSVGQQEKLFF TGTGCCAGCAGCGTGGGGCAGCAAGAAAAACTGTTTTTT
TRBJ2-5 TRBV5-1 . . CASKTIRGETQYF TGCGCCAGCAAGACCATCAGAGGGGAGACCCAGTACTTC
TRBJ2-7 TRBV28 once TRBD1 CASSLFGRWGQGSSYEQYF TGTGCCAGCAGTTTATTTGGTAGATGGGGACAGGGAAGCTCCTACGAGCAGTACTTC
TRBJ2-1 TRBV5-1 . TRBD2 CASSLRLAGGLWNEQFF TGCGCCAGCAGCCTCAGACTAGCGGGAGGGTTATGGAATGAGCAGTTCTTC
TRBJ1-5 TRBV30 . . CAGGGVGQPQHF TGTGCCGGGGGAGGGGTAGGCCAGCCCCAGCATTTT